One and the same sample provided the 28 T cell receptor beta chains below, sequenced in a study of T cells in Graves' hyperthyroidism and ophthalmopathy. RNA transcripts were the template for amplifying TCR beta CDR3 regions. An initial round of RT-PCR targeting the TCR CDR3 relied on the HTBI primer set. TCRdb independently ran MiXCR on the multiplex PCR reads; one entry per CDR3 protein. The sample has about 620,000 distinct CDR3 sequences; 15% to 20% are singletons. Source material: blood. The source is a woman aged 25 to 39 with Graves' hyperthyroidism.

This clonotype was picked up many times. J is TRBJ2-5 and V is TRBV18; no reliable D call. Germline CDR1 is KGHSH and CDR2 is LQKENI. With 5 bases removed from V and 2 bases from J, the gap between germline ends came to 9 bases. This CDR3 is built from 13 residues. The CDR3 reads CASSTGQQETQYF. The CDR3 bases are TGTGCCAGCTCAACGGGCCAGCAAGAGACCCAGTACTTC.

This clonotype came up a few times. The genes are TRBV24-1 and TRBJ2-6; D unclear. V was cut by 4 bases and J by 0 bases, with 12 bases left in between. The germline V gene has CDR1 KGHDR and CDR2 SFDVKD. CDR3 size: 17 residues. The CDR3 here is CATSDPGRNSGANVLTF. CDR3 DNA sequence: TGTGCCACCAGTGACCCCGGACGGAACTCTGGGGCCAACGTCCTGACTTTC.

This clonotype was seen more than once but under ten times. The V call is TRBV29-1, the J call TRBJ1-2, with D possibly being TRBD1 (6 bases). Germline CDR1 reads SQVTM; CDR2 reads ANQGSEA. This CDR3 has 15 residues. The V end was cut by 1 base, the J end by 6 bases, with 18 bases between. The CDR3 DNA reads as TGCAGCGTTGAAGGGTTTAACGGCGGGGGGCATGGCTACACCTTC. This sequence encodes CSVEGFNGGGHGYTF.

This clonotype was picked up a small number of times. This chain connects TRBV20-1 to TRBJ2-7, with 12 bases matching TRBD2. This CDR3 comprises 20 residues. Per the germline V gene, CDR1 is DFQATT and CDR2 is SNEGSKA (reference sequence). Trimming at V came to 1 base and at J to 0 bases, leaving 16 bases not matched to a gene. CDR3 nucleotides: TGCAGTGCTAGAGTCCTGACTAGCGGGAGTCTTCAGGGTAGCTCCTACGAGCAGTACTTC. This gives the protein CSARVLTSGSLQGSSYEQYF.

This clonotype was picked up many times. The V and J genes are TRBV28 and TRBJ2-1, with D maybe TRBD2 (5 bases). The germline V gene encodes CDR1 MDHEN and CDR2 SYDVKM. Trimming took off 6 bases at V and 4 bases at J, with 16 bases between the two ends. The CDR3 is made up of 15 amino acids. CDR3 DNA sequence: TGTGCCAGCAGCCCCGGACCCAGAGGGTACAATGAGCAGTTCTTC. Translating it yields CASSPGPRGYNEQFF.

This clonotype turned up a few times. J is TRBJ2-6 and V is TRBV2; 7 bases are shared with TRBD1. The germline CDR1 and CDR2 sequences are SNHLY and FYNNEI. The CDR3 consists of 15 residues. After removal of 7 bases from V and 1 base from J, the junction contained 4 bases not matched to a gene. The CDR3 is CASKSQGSGANVLTF. The CDR3 DNA sequence: TGTGCCAGCAAATCACAGGGGTCTGGGGCCAACGTCCTGACTTTC.

This clonotype was seen a handful of times. The J gene is TRBJ1-5, the V gene TRBV19; 7 bases match TRBD1. V dropped 1 base and J dropped 6; count of bases not matched to a gene: 3. Germline values: CDR1 LNHDA, CDR2 SQIVND (reference sequence). The CDR3 totals 14 residues. CDR3 sequence (DNA): TGTGCCAGTAGTATAGGACAGGGACGTCAGCCCCAGCATTTT. It codes for CASSIGQGRQPQHF.

J is TRBJ2-7 and V is TRBV5-1, with TRBD2 identical over 8 bases. This CDR3 contains 16 residues. The germline V gene has CDR1 SGHRS and CDR2 YFSETQ. Unmatched junction bases numbered 9, after V lost 4 bases and J lost 0 bases. CDR3 amino acids: CASSPSPGTSSYEQYF. For the CDR3, the DNA is TGCGCCAGCAGCCCATCCCCCGGGACTAGCTCCTACGAGCAGTACTTC.

There are many counts of this clonotype. This sequence joins TRBV2 and TRBJ1-5, with 7 bases fitting TRBD1. The CDR3 contains 16 residues. With 4 bases clipped from V and 4 bases from J, the junction kept 10 bases outside the gene matches. The germline CDR1 and CDR2 sequences are SNHLY and FYNNEI. CDR3 coding DNA: TGTGCCAGCAGTGGCGGGAGACAGGGCCTAAATCAGCCCCAGCATTTT. The encoded protein is CASSGGRQGLNQPQHF.

There are many counts of this clonotype. The V and J genes are TRBV6-7 and TRBJ1-5; 8 bases match TRBD1. TRBV6-7 is labeled an ORF, and its function is uncertain. Trimming at V came to 1 base and at J to 7 bases, leaving 6 bases not matched to a gene. The CDR3 length is 15 residues. This chain's CDR3 is CASSYWAGGFQPQHF. CDR3 bases: TGTGCCAGCAGTTACTGGGCAGGGGGCTTCCAGCCCCAGCATTTT.

This clonotype occurred many times. CDR3 sequence reads: CASSLLVGWAALNTEAFF. CDR3 nucleotides: TGTGCCAGCAGTTTATTGGTCGGTTGGGCCGCCTTGAACACTGAAGCTTTCTTT. The chain has TRBV28 and TRBJ1-1; D is undetermined. This CDR3 contains 18 residues. V was cut by 1 base and J by 0 bases, with 18 bases left in between. Germline loops: CDR1 MDHEN, CDR2 SYDVKM.

This clonotype has a count of ten or more. The gene calls are TRBV29-1 and TRBJ1-2; TRBD1 is a possible D gene (6 bases). The CDR3 loop spans 12 amino acids. Trimming took 5 bases from V and 1 from J, leaving 8 bases between them. CDR1 and CDR2 (germline): SQVTM, ANQGSEA. Here the CDR3 reads CSVTRGNYGYTF. CDR3 nucleotide sequence: TGCAGCGTTACCAGGGGTAACTATGGCTACACCTTC.

This clonotype showed up many times. This chain links TRBV11-2 with TRBJ2-7; possibly TRBD1 for D (5 bases). Germline values: CDR1 SGHAT, CDR2 FQNNGV. This CDR3 contains 15 residues. V was cut by 6 bases and J by 3 bases, with 18 bases left in between. For the CDR3, the DNA is TGTGCCAGCAGGCACCGTAGGGTAACAGGCTACGAGCAGTACTTC. It specifies CASRHRRVTGYEQYF.

In its sample, this clonotype was seen many times. The chain joins TRBV28 to TRBJ2-3; possibly TRBD1 for D (8 bases). The CDR3 sequence is 18 residues long. The V and J ends lost 3 bases and 0 bases respectively, with 19 bases between them. Germline V lookup: CDR1 MDHEN, CDR2 SYDVKM. CDR3 DNA: TGTGCCAGCAGTTTTAGGACAGGGAGGGGAACTAGCACAGATACGCAGTATTTT. Translating gives CASSFRTGRGTSTDTQYF.

This clonotype was observed a handful of times. V gene TRBV5-5 combines with J gene TRBJ2-2; 12 bases are shared with TRBD2. V lost 4 bases and J lost 2; bases outside the gene matches: 6. CDR1 is SGHKS, CDR2 YYEKEE, per germline (reference sequence). The CDR3 has 17 amino acids. The CDR3 DNA follows: TGTGCCAGCAGCATTCTAGCGGGAGGGCCAAACACCGGGGAGCTGTTTTTT. Protein sequence: CASSILAGGPNTGELFF.

The chain combines TRBV14 with TRBJ1-6, with TRBD1 as a possible D gene (6 bases). CDR1 SGHDN and CDR2 FVKESK come from the germline V gene. CDR3 length: 15 amino acids. Trimming cost V 4 bases and J 4 bases, with 11 bases left between them. CDR3 in DNA: TGTGCCAGCAGCCTCGCACAGGGATATAATTCACCCCTCCACTTT. This sequence encodes CASSLAQGYNSPLHF.

A word on this clonotype: The junction does not match germline at one end; this may be a read error. The chain is built from TRBV27 and TRBJ1-4; tentatively, D is TRBD1 (6 bases). Germline CDR1 MNHEY, CDR2 SMNVEV (reference sequence). The CDR3 length is 14 residues. CDR3 DNA: TGTGCCAGCTCGGGGGTAACAGGGAATGAAAAACTGGTTTTT. The encoded protein is CASSGVTGNEKLVF.

This clonotype has a count of ten or more. CDR3 in amino acids: CASSGLGTGDTEAFF. CDR3 in DNA: TGTGCCAGCAGTGGCCTCGGGACAGGGGACACTGAAGCTTTCTTT. The chain is built from TRBV6-1 and TRBJ1-1, with TRBD1 matching 10 bases. This CDR3 has 15 residues. CDR1 MNHNS and CDR2 SASEGT come from the germline V gene. Trimming removed 4 bases from V and 3 bases from J; junction bases left unmatched: 5.

This clonotype came up many times. The chain has TRBV28 and TRBJ1-5; 9 positions match TRBD1. With 2 bases clipped from V and 5 bases from J, the junction kept 4 bases outside the gene matches. Germline CDR1 and CDR2: MDHEN and SYDVKM. The CDR3 consists of 15 residues. DNA of the CDR3: TGTGCCAGCAGTTTACCCGGGACAGGGCATCAGCCCCAGCATTTT. Amino acids: CASSLPGTGHQPQHF.

This clonotype was detected many times. The chain couples TRBV24-1 to TRBJ2-2; D unresolved. Trimming took 1 base from V and 2 from J, leaving 1 base between them. CDR1 is KGHDR and CDR2 is SFDVKD in the germline V gene. This CDR3 is 13 amino acids long. DNA of the CDR3: TGTGCCACCAGTGATTTTAACACCGGGGAGCTGTTTTTT. It specifies CATSDFNTGELFF.

This clonotype has at least ten counts. The chain uses TRBV28 and TRBJ2-7; tentatively, D is TRBD2 (6 bases). V lost 8 bases and J lost 4, with 15 bases in between. CDR3 size: 13 residues. Germline V lookup: CDR1 MDHEN, CDR2 SYDVKM. CDR3 in DNA: TGTGCCAGCTTTTCTAGCGAGAGGTACGAGCAGTACTTC. As protein: CASFSSERYEQYF.

This clonotype has just one count. The CDR3 DNA sequence: TGTGCCAGCAGCCGCGCTCTCCATACCGGGGAGCTGTTTTTT. Protein: CASSRALHTGELFF. J is TRBJ2-2 and V is TRBV14; no clear D. V was trimmed by 4 bases and J by 5 bases, leaving 11 bases between them. The CDR3 spans 14 residues. Germline CDR1 is SGHDN and CDR2 is FVKESK.

This clonotype showed up just a few times. This chain links TRBV9 with TRBJ1-2; perhaps TRBD1 as D (5 bases). Germline V gives CDR1 SGDLS, CDR2 YYNGEE. This CDR3 comprises 13 residues. Trimming pared 3 bases from V and 3 bases from J, leaving 9 bases between. The CDR3 protein is CASSGPTDYGYTF. CDR3 in DNA: TGTGCCAGCAGCGGCCCGACAGACTATGGCTACACCTTC.

This clonotype was recorded many times. V gene TRBV28 combines with J gene TRBJ1-1, with TRBD1 matching over 7 bases. CDR3 size: 16 residues. Germline CDR1 and CDR2: MDHEN and SYDVKM. The trim removed 2 bases at V and 8 bases at J, leaving 14 bases unmatched. CDR3 sequence (DNA): TGTGCCAGCAGTTTACTTAGGCCCCAGGGGGTCGGAGAAGCTTTCTTT. Translation gives CASSLLRPQGVGEAFF. The complete variable domain, with remaining parts taken from reference TRBV28 and TRBJ1-1, reads DVKVTQSSRYLVKRTGEKVFLECVQDMDHENMFWYRQDPGLGLRLIYFSYDVKMKEKGDIPEGYSVSREKKERFSLILESASTNQTSMYLCASSLLRPQGVGEAFFGQGTRLTVV.

With regard to this clonotype: This may come from a read error, since a much larger clone is one base off. This sequence joins TRBV12-3 or TRBV12-4 and TRBJ2-3, with 7 bases matching TRBD1. This CDR3 is 12 amino acids long. This CDR3 reads CGSRAQGDTQYF. CDR3 nucleotides: TGTGGCAGCAGGGCACAGGGGGATACGCAGTATTTT.

This clonotype was detected many times. The CDR3 region is CASSWERLPHGYTF. In nucleotides, the CDR3 is TGTGCCAGCAGCTGGGAGAGGCTGCCTCATGGCTACACCTTC. The rearrangement uses TRBV7-8 and TRBJ1-2; no clear D gene. The V and J ends lost 4 bases and 6 bases respectively, with 15 bases between them. The CDR3 consists of 14 residues. The germline V gene encodes CDR1 SGHVS and CDR2 FQNEAQ.

This chain joins TRBV6-5 and TRBJ2-7; D is unresolved. Germline V lookup: CDR1 MNHEY, CDR2 SVGAGI. V shed 2 bases and J shed 2 bases, with 13 bases lying between them. This CDR3 is built from 15 residues. The CDR3 sequence is CASSYDTLQTYEQYF. CDR3 in DNA: TGTGCCAGCAGTTACGACACCCTTCAGACCTACGAGCAGTACTTC.

This clonotype has just a few counts. This chain joins TRBV28 and TRBJ1-2, with D unclear. CDR1 MDHEN and CDR2 SYDVKM come from the germline V gene. This CDR3 region has 10 residues. V lost 9 bases and J lost 4, with 6 bases in between. CDR3 nucleotides: TGTGCCAGTAAACTCTATGGCTACACCTTC. It encodes CASKLYGYTF.